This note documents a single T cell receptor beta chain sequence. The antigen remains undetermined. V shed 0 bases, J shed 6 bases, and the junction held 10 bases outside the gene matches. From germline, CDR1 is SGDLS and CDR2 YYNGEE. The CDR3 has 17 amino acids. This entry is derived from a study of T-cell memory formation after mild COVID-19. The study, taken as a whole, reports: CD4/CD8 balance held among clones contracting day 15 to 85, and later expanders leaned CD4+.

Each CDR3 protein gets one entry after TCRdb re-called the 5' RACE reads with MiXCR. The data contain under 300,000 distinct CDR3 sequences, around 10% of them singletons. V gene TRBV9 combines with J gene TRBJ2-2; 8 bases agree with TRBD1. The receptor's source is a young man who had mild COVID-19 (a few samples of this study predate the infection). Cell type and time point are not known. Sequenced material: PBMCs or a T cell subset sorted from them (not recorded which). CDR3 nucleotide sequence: TGTGCCAGCAGCGTAGGTACAGGGGGATTTACGGCCGGGGAGCTGTTTTTT. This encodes CASSVGTGGFTAGELFF.